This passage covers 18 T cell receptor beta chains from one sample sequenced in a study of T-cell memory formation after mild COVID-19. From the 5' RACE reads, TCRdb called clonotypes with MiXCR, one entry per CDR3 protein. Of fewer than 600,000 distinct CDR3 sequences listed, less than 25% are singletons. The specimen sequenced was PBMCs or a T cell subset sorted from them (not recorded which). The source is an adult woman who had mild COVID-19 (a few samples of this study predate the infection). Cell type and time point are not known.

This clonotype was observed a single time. CDR3 nucleotide sequence: TGTGCCAGCAGAGTACTAGCGGGGTTAGGGGATGAGCAGTTCTTC. Protein product: CASRVLAGLGDEQFF. The V gene is TRBV7-2, the J gene TRBJ2-1, with TRBD2 matching 10 bases. Germline assignment: CDR1 SGHTA and CDR2 FQGNSA. There are 15 residues in the CDR3. The V and J ends lost 6 bases and 8 bases, in that order; junction bases with no gene match: 10.

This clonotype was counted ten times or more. CDR3 sequence: CASSQDPGGWKFF. CDR3 coding DNA: TGCGCCAGCAGCCAAGATCCGGGGGGATGGAAATTCTTC. This chain joins TRBV4-1 and TRBJ2-1; 7 bases fit TRBD2. After removal of 0 bases from V and 16 bases from J, the junction contained 9 bases not matched to a gene. The CDR3 is 13 amino acids. In germline, CDR1 is MGHRA, CDR2 YSYEKL.

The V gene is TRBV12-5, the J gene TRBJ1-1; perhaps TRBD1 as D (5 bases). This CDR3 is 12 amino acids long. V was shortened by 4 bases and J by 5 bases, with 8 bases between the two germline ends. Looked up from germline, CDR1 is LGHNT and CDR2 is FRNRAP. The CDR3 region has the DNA TGTGCTAGTGGTTGGCAGGGAACTGAAGCTTTCTTT. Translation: CASGWQGTEAFF. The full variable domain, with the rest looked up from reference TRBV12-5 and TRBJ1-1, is DARVTQTPRHKVTEMGQEVTMRCQPILGHNTVFWYRQTMMQGLELLAYFRNRAPLDDSGMPKDRFSAEMPDATLATLKIQPSEPRDSAVYFCASGWQGTEAFFGQGTRLTVV.

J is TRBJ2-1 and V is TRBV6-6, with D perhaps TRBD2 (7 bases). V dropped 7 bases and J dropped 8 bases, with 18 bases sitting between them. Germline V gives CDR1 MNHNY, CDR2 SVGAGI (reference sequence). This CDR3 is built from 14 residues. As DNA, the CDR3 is TGTGCCAGCAAAATGGGGGGGCCGAGGGATGAGCAGTTCTTC. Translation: CASKMGGPRDEQFF.

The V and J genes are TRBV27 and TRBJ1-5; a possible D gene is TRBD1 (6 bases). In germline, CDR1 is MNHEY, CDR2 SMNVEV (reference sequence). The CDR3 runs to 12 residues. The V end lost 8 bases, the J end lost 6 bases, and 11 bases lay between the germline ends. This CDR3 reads CASGKGVQPQHF. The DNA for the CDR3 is TGTGCCAGCGGAAAGGGGGTTCAGCCCCAGCATTTT.

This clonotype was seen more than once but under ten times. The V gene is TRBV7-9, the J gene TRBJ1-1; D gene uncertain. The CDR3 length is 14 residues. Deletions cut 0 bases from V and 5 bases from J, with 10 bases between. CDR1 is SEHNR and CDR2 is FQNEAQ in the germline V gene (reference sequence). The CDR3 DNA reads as TGTGCCAGCAGCTTAGCGGCGGGGTTTACTGAAGCTTTCTTT. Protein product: CASSLAAGFTEAFF.

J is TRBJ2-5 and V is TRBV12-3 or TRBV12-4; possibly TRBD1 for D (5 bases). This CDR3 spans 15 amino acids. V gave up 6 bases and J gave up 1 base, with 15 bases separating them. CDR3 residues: CASSPPRQTQETQYF. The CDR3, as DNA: TGTGCCAGCAGCCCACCCAGACAGACCCAAGAGACCCAGTACTTC.

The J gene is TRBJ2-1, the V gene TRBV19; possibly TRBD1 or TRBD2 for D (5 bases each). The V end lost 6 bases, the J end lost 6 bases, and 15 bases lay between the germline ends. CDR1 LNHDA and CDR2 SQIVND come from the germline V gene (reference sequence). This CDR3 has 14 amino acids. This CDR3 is CASRRDRRANEQFF. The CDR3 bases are TGTGCCAGTAGACGGGACCGGCGGGCCAATGAGCAGTTCTTC.

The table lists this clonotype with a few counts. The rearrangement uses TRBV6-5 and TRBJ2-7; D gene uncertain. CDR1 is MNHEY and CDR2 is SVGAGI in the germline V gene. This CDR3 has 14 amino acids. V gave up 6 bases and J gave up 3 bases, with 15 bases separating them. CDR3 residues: CASSFQDSLYEQYF. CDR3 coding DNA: TGTGCCAGCAGCTTCCAGGATTCCCTCTACGAGCAGTACTTC.

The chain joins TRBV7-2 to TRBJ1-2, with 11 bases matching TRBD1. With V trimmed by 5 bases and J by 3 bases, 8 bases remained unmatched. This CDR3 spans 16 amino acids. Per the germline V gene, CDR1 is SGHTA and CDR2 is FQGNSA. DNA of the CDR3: TGTGCCAGCAGCCCTCCACCGGGACAGGGGGACTATGGCTACACCTTC. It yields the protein CASSPPPGQGDYGYTF.

The CDR3 sequence is CATSAGLAGGPKRRDTQYF. CDR3 nucleotide sequence: TGTGCCACCAGTGCCGGACTAGCGGGAGGGCCTAAGCGAAGAGATACGCAGTATTTT. The genes are TRBV24-1 and TRBJ2-3; 15 bases align to TRBD2. The CDR3 covers 19 residues. V lost 5 bases and J lost 5; bases outside the gene matches: 13. Germline V gives CDR1 KGHDR, CDR2 SFDVKD.

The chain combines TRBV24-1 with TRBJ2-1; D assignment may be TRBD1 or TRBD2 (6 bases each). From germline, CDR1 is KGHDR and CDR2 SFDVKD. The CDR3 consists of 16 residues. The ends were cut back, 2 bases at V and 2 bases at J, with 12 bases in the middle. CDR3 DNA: TGTGCCACCAGTGATTCGGGGGCGGCCACCTACAATGAGCAGTTCTTC. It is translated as CATSDSGAATYNEQFF.

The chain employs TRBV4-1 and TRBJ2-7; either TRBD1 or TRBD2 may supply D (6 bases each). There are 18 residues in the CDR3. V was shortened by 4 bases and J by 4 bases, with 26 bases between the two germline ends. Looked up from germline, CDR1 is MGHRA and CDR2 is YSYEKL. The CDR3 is CASSRLPDEQGLGYEQYF. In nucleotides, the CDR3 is TGCGCCAGCAGCCGTTTACCAGATGAACAGGGACTGGGGTACGAGCAGTACTTC.

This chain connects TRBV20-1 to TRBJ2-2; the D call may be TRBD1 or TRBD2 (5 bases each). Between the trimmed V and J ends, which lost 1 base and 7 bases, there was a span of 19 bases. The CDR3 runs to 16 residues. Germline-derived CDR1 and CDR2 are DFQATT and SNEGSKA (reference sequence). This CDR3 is CSARGPNRLGVGELFF. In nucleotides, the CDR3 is TGCAGTGCTAGAGGACCCAACCGGCTGGGGGTCGGGGAGCTGTTTTTT.

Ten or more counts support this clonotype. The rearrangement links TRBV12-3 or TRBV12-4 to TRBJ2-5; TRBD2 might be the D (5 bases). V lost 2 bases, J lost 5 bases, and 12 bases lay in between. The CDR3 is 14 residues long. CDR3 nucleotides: TGTGCCAGCAGTTTAACACGCCGCGGGGAGACCCAGTACTTC. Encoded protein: CASSLTRRGETQYF.

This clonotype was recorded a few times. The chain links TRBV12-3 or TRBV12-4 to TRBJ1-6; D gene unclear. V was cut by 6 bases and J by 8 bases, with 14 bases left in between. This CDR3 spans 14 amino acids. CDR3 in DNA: TGTGCCAGCAGCGGAGGGATCCGGGATTCACCCCTCCACTTT. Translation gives CASSGGIRDSPLHF.

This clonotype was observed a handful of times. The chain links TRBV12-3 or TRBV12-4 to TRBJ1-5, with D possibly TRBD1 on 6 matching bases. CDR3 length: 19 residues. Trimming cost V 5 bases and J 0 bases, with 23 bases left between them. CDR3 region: CASSQRDTLGGGSNQPQHF. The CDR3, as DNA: TGTGCCAGCAGTCAAAGGGACACCCTCGGAGGGGGTAGCAATCAGCCCCAGCATTTT.

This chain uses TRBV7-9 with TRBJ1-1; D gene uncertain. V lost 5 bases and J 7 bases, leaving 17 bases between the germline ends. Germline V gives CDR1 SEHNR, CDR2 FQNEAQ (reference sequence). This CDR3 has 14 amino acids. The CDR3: CASSAIGPRSEAFF. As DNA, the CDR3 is TGTGCCAGCAGCGCCATCGGCCCTAGGAGTGAAGCTTTCTTT.